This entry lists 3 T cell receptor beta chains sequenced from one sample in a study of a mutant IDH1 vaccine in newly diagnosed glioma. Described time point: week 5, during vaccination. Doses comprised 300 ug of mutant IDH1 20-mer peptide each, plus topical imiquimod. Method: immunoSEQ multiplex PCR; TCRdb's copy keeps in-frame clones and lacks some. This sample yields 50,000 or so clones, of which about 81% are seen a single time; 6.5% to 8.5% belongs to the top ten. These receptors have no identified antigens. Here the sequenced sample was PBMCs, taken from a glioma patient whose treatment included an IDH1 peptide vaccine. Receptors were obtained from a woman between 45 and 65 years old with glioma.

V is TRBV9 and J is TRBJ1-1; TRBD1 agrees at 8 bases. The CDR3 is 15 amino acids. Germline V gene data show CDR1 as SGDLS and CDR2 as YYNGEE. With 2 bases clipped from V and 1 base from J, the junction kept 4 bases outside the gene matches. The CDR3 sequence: CASSVTGQGNTEAFF. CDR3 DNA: TGTGCCAGCAGCGTTACCGGACAGGGGAACACTGAAGCTTTCTTT.

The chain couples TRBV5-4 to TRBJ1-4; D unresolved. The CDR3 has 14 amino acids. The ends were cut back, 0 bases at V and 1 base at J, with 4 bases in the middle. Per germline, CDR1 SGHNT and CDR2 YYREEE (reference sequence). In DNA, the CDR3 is TGTGCCAGCAGCTTGGAAGGAACTAATGAAAAACTGTTTTTT. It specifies CASSLEGTNEKLFF.

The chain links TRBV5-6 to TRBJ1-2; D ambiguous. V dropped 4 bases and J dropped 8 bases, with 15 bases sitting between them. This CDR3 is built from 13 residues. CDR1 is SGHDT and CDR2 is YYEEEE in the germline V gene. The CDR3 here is CASSVTAPGGYTF. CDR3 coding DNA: TGTGCCAGCAGCGTGACGGCTCCCGGGGGCTACACCTTC.